In this sample, the clone carrying this TCR beta chain turned up a few times. What it binds is not known. V gave up 8 bases and J gave up 3 bases; unmatched junction bases: 18. This CDR3 is 18 amino acids long. Germline assignment: CDR1 SNHLY and CDR2 FYNNEI. This sample is drawn from a study of cytomegalovirus exposure and HLA in healthy donors. The study's findings and limits: Accurate prediction of HLA-A and HLA-B alleles (for most subjects) was reportedly achieved from TCR beta sequences. In an earlier analysis, in some 540 donors, most V segments appeared productive either ~87% or ~30% of the time. When analyzed later, a missense DCLRE1C variant was found to be linked to TCR beta V- and J-gene trimming.

13 Jbeta primers and 60 Vbeta primers were used for the PCR. This table comes from immunoSEQ multiplex PCR, and its TCRdb copy is limited to in-frame clones, with some not included. The repertoire includes about 200,000 clones, roughly 80% of them detected once, and more than 1.3% sits in the top ten. Healthy bone marrow donors made up the cohort. This chain links TRBV2 with TRBJ2-1; TRBD2 aligns across 8 bases. The clonotype originates from a girl under 18 in good health and CMV-seronegative. The sample consisted of PBMCs. The CDR3: CASSTGLAGRPDYNEQFF. The CDR3 region has the DNA TGTGCCAGCTCAACTGGGCTAGCGGGCCGGCCTGACTACAATGAGCAGTTCTTC.